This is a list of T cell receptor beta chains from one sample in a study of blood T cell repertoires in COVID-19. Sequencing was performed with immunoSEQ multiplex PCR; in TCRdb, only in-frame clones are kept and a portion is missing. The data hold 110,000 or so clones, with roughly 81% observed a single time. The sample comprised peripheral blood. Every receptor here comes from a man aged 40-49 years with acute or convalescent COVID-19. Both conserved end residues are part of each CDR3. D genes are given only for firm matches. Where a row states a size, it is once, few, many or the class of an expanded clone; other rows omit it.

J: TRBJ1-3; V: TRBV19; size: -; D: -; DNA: TGTGCCAGTAGTATTAACAGAGACTCTGGAAACACCATATATTTT; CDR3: CASSINRDSGNTIYF
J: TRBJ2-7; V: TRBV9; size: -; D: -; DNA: TGTGCCAGCAGCGTAGGTGGTCTACCCGATAGCTCCTACGAGCAGTACTTC; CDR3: CASSVGGLPDSSYEQYF
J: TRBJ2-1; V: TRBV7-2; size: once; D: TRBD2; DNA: TGTGCCACGGGGGTAGCGGGGTGGAATGAGCAGTTCTTC; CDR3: CATGVAGWNEQFF
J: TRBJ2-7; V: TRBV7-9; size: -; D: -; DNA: TGTGCCAGCAGCTTAGTATCAAGCGGAAGCTCCTACGAGCAGTACTTC; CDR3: CASSLVSSGSSYEQYF
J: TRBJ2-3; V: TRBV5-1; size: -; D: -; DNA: TGCGCCAGCAGCGAATCCGGAGATACGCAGTATTTT; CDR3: CASSESGDTQYF
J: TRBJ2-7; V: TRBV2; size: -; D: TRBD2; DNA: TGTGCCAGCAGTGAAGCTGCAGCGGGGAACGAGCAGTACTTC; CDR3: CASSEAAAGNEQYF
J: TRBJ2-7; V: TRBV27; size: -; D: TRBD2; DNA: TGTGCCAGCAGTGCTAGCGGGGGGGGGTACGAGCAGTACTTC; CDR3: CASSASGGGYEQYF
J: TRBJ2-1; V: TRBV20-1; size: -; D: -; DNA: TGCAGTGCTAGACATTACAATGAGCAGTTCTTC; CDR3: CSARHYNEQFF
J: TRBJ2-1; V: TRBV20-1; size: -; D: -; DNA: TGCAGTGCTAGAGTAAGCAGGGAGCAGTTCTTC; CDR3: CSARVSREQFF
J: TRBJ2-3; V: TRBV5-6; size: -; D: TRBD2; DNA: TGTGCCAGCAGATCTAGCGGCTACACAGATACGCAGTATTTT; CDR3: CASRSSGYTDTQYF
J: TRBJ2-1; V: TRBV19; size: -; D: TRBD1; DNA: TGTGCCAGTAGTATAAGGACAGGGATACCCTACAATGAGCAGTTCTTC; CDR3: CASSIRTGIPYNEQFF
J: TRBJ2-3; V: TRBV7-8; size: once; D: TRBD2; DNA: TGTGCCAGCAGCTCTCCGGGACTAGCGGGACTAATCACAGATACGCAGTATTTT; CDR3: CASSSPGLAGLITDTQYF
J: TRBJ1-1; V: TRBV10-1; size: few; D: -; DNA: TGCGCCAGCAGTGACGGGGGGGGTAACACTGAAGCTTTCTTT; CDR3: CASSDGGGNTEAFF
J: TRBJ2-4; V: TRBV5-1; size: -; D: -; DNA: TGCGCCAGCAGCACAACAGGGAGTGGAAACATTCAGTACTTC; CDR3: CASSTTGSGNIQYF
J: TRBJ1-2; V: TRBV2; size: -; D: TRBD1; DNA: TGTGCCAGCTCTGGGGGACAGGGACTTTACTATGGCTACACCTTC; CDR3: CASSGGQGLYYGYTF
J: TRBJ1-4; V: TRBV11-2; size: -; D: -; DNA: TGTGCCAGCAGCTCGACGGGTGCAGAGAATGAAAAACTGTTTTTT; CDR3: CASSSTGAENEKLFF
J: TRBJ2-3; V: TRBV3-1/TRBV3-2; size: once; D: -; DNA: TGTGCCAGCAGCCAAGGACTCTCAGATACGCAGTATTTT; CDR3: CASSQGLSDTQYF
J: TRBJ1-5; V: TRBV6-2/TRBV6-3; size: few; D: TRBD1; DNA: TGTGCCAGCAGTTACTCGACTTGGGACAGGGAAAGGCAGCCCCAGCATTTT; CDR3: CASSYSTWDRERQPQHF
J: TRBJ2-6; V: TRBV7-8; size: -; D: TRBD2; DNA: TGTGCCAGCAGCTTACTAGCGGGGGTCCCGTCTGGGGCCAACGTCCTGACTTTC; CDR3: CASSLLAGVPSGANVLTF
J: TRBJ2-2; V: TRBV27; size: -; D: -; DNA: TGTGCCAGCAGGCAGCGAGGCGGGGAGCTGTTTTTT; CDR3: CASRQRGGELFF
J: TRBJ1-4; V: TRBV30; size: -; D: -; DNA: TGTGCCTGGGGAGACGGGTGGATACGACCCCGTGTAAAGCCAACTAATGAAAAACTGTTTTTT; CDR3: CAWGDGWIRPRVKPTNEKLFF
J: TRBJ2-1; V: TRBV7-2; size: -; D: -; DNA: TGTGCCAGCAGCTTAGAGTTGGGCTTTGAGCAGTTCTTC; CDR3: CASSLELGFEQFF
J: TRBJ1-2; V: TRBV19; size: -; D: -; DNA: TGTGCCAGTAGTAAATTGACAGGCTCAACGGGCCTTGGCTACACCTTC; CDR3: CASSKLTGSTGLGYTF
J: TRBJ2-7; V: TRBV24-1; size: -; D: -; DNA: TGTGCCACCAGTGATGGGGAGACCTACGAGCAGTACTTC; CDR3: CATSDGETYEQYF
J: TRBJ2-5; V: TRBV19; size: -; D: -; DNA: TGTGCCAGTAGTATAGACGGGACAAGACAAGAGACCCAGTACTTC; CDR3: CASSIDGTRQETQYF
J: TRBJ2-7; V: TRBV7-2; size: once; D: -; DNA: TGTGCCAGCAGCTTAGCGCAAACAAGTCCCTACGAGCAGTACTTC; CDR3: CASSLAQTSPYEQYF
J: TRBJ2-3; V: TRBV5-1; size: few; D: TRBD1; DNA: TGCGCCAGCAGCCTAGGACAGGGAAGCACAGATACGCAGTATTTT; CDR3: CASSLGQGSTDTQYF
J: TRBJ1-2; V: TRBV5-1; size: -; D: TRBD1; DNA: TGCGCCAGCAGCTTGGTGGACAGGTCCGGCTACACCTTC; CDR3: CASSLVDRSGYTF
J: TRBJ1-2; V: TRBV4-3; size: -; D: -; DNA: TGCGCCAGCAGCCAAGATTACAGGGAGTACTATGGCTACACCTTC; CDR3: CASSQDYREYYGYTF
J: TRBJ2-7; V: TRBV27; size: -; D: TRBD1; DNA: TGTGCCAGCAGTCTCCAGACAGGGAAGCTCTACGAGCAGTACTTC; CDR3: CASSLQTGKLYEQYF
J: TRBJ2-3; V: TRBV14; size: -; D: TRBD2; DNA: TGTGCCAGCAGCCAAGACTTGGACTTCGGGACTAGCGGGGCGATACCGACTAGCACAGATACGCAGTATTTT; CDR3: CASSQDLDFGTSGAIPTSTDTQYF
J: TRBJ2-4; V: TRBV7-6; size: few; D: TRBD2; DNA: TGTGCCAGCAGCCCCCACCCTAGCGGAGGAGCCAAAAACATTCAGTACTTC; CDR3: CASSPHPSGGAKNIQYF
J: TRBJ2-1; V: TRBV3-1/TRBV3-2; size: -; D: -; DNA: TGTGCCAGCAGCCAAGCCGATGAGCAGTTCTTC; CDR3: CASSQADEQFF
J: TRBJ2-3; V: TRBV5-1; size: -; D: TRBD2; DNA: TGCGCCAGCAAGTTGTCGGGGGGAATGTCCACAGATACGCAGTATTTT; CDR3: CASKLSGGMSTDTQYF
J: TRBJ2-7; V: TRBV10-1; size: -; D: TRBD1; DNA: TGCGCCAGCAGTGAGGACAGGGTCGCCTACGAGCAGTACTTC; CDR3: CASSEDRVAYEQYF
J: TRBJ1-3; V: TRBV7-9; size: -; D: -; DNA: TGTGCCAGCAGCTTACAGGCCGGAAACACCATATATTTT; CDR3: CASSLQAGNTIYF
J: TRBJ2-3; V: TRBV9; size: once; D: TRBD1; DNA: TGTGCCAGCAGCGATGAGGGACAGGGGGCGGATACGCAGTATTTT; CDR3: CASSDEGQGADTQYF
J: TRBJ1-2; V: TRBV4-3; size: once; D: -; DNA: TGCGCCAGCAGCCAAGACGCAGGACAGAGCTATGGCTACACCTTC; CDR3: CASSQDAGQSYGYTF
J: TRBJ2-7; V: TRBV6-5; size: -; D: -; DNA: TGTGCCAGCAGTTACTCAAGAGGGAACGAGCAGTACTTC; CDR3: CASSYSRGNEQYF
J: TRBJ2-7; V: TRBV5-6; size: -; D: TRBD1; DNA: TGTGCCAGCAGCGCGACAGGGACGAACGAGCAGTACTTC; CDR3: CASSATGTNEQYF
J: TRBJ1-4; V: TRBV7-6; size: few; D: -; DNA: TGTGCCAGCAGCTTAGCCCCAGCGAATACCGGTGAAAAACTGTTTTTT; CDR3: CASSLAPANTGEKLFF
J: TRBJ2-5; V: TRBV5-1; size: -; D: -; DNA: TGCGCCAGCAGCCCAGGACTCGGACAAGAGACCCAGTACTTC; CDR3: CASSPGLGQETQYF
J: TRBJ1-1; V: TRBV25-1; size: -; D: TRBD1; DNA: TGTGCCAGCAGTGACAGGGGGTCGACTGAAGCTTTCTTT; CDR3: CASSDRGSTEAFF
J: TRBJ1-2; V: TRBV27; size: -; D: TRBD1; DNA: TGTGCCAGCAGGGGACAGGGTAACTATGGCTACACCTTC; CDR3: CASRGQGNYGYTF